The 28 T cell receptor beta chains given below trace back to one sample, sequenced in a study of CD49a tissue-resident CD8 T cells in human skin. The assay was immunoSEQ multiplex PCR, and TCRdb's table has in-frame clones only and misses some. The sample lists some 1,500 clones, roughly 70% seen once, with about a third in the top ten. The specimen was CLA- CD8+ effector memory T cells sorted from blood. Receptor source: a human donor in good health.

The table lists this clone with a few counts. This rearrangement joins TRBV27 to TRBJ2-3; 12 bases are shared with TRBD2. From germline, CDR1 is MNHEY and CDR2 SMNVEV (reference sequence). The CDR3 runs to 15 residues. The V segment lost 7 bases and the J segment 4 bases; nucleotides outside the gene matches: 6. CDR3: CASTVLAGGSDTQYF. The CDR3 region has the DNA TGTGCCAGCACCGTTCTAGCGGGGGGGTCAGATACGCAGTATTTT.

The CDR3 region is CASSVDGGTDTQYF. CDR3 bases: TGTGCCAGCAGCGTTGACGGAGGCACAGATACGCAGTATTTT. V usage is TRBV9 and J usage is TRBJ2-3; D call uncertain. Trimming removed 2 bases from V and 1 base from J, with 8 bases in between. Germline V gene lookup returns CDR1 SGDLS and CDR2 YYNGEE. CDR3 size: 14 residues.

J is TRBJ2-5 and V is TRBV11-2, with 8 nucleotides matching TRBD2. CDR1 and CDR2 (germline): SGHAT, FQNNGV. CDR3 length: 19 residues. With V trimmed by 1 base and J by 0 bases, 13 bases remained unmatched. In DNA form, the CDR3 reads TGTGCCAGCAGCTTAGCTCTACTTCCTAGCGGGCCAAACCAAGAGACCCAGTACTTC. It translates to CASSLALLPSGPNQETQYF.

CDR3 amino acids: CASKVLPGSTGELFF. The DNA for the CDR3 is TGTGCCAGCAAAGTACTTCCAGGGTCCACCGGGGAGCTGTTTTTT. The genes are TRBV6-4 and TRBJ2-2; a possible D gene is TRBD1 (5 bases). The ends were cut back, 7 bases at V and 4 bases at J, with 16 bases in the middle. CDR3 size: 15 residues. The V gene's germline CDR1 is MRHNA and CDR2 SNTAGT.

The genes are TRBV7-9 and TRBJ2-7; 7 bases match TRBD1. V trimming: 6 bases; J trimming: 1 base; junction bases outside the gene matches: 3. Germline lookup yields CDR1 SEHNR and CDR2 FQNEAQ (reference sequence). This CDR3 spans 13 amino acids. The CDR3 here is CASRPDRSYEQYF. The CDR3 DNA reads TGTGCCAGCAGGCCGGACAGGTCCTACGAGCAGTACTTC. Combining the CDR3 with reference TRBV7-9 and TRBJ2-7 gives the whole variable domain DTGVSQNPRHKITKRGQNVTFRCDPISEHNRLYWYRQTLGQGPEFLTYFQNEAQLEKSRLLSDRFSAERPKGSFSTLEIQRTEQGDSAMYLCASRPDRSYEQYFGPGTRLTVT.

Concerning this clone: Other DNA sequences in this sample translate to the same CDR3. The chain employs TRBV5-1 and TRBJ2-1; 9 positions agree with TRBD2. V shed 5 bases, J shed 4 bases, and the junction held 4 bases outside the gene matches. The CDR3 is 14 amino acids. The germline V gene encodes CDR1 SGHRS and CDR2 YFSETQ. The CDR3 sequence is CASSSAGGYNEQFF. Here the CDR3 DNA reads TGCGCCAGCAGTTCGGCGGGGGGGTACAATGAGCAGTTCTTC. The whole variable domain, filled in from reference TRBV5-1 and TRBJ2-1, reads KAGVTQTPRYLIKTRGQQVTLSCSPISGHRSVSWYQQTPGQGLQFLFEYFSETQRNKGNFPGRFSGRQFSNSRSEMNVSTLELGDSALYLCASSSAGGYNEQFFGPGTRLTVL.

CDR3 loop: CASSHRDRDTDTQYF. The CDR3 bases are TGTGCCAGCAGTCATCGGGACAGGGATACAGATACGCAGTATTTT. The chain employs TRBV6-6 and TRBJ2-3; the match to TRBD1 covers 9 bases. Germline V lookup: CDR1 MNHNY, CDR2 SVGAGI (reference sequence). V was clipped by 5 bases and J by 3 bases; unmatched bases: 6. CDR3 size: 15 residues.

The chain couples TRBV19 to TRBJ2-2; possibly TRBD2 for D (6 bases). V shed 5 bases and J shed 2 bases, with 12 bases lying between them. The length of the CDR3 is 15 residues. The V gene's germline CDR1 is LNHDA and CDR2 SQIVND (reference sequence). Here the CDR3 reads CASSPGTLNTGELFF. CDR3 bases: TGTGCCAGTAGTCCCGGGACTTTAAACACCGGGGAGCTGTTTTTT.

The rearrangement links TRBV6-4 to TRBJ2-1; 7 bases fit TRBD1. The V segment lost 8 bases and the J segment 5 bases; nucleotides outside the gene matches: 6. Germline V CDR1 and CDR2: MRHNA, SNTAGT. There are 13 residues in the CDR3. CDR3 loop: CASAGTANNEQFF. The CDR3 DNA sequence: TGTGCCAGCGCCGGGACAGCAAACAATGAGCAGTTCTTC.

The rearrangement links TRBV6-1 to TRBJ2-1, with a possible D match to TRBD2 (6 bases). V was shortened by 2 bases and J by 7 bases, with 15 bases between the two germline ends. The CDR3 is 15 amino acids. Germline V CDR1 and CDR2: MNHNS, SASEGT. CDR3 in amino acids: CASSETPEGQNEQFF. As DNA, the CDR3 is TGTGCCAGCAGTGAAACCCCGGAGGGCCAGAATGAGCAGTTCTTC.

The rearrangement joins TRBV27 to TRBJ2-2, with TRBD2 matching over 7 bases. The CDR3 covers 14 residues. Germline V lookup: CDR1 MNHEY, CDR2 SMNVEV (reference sequence). Trimming removed 8 bases from V and 1 base from J; junction bases left unmatched: 4. The CDR3 DNA reads TGTGCCAGCCACCAGCGGGAGAACACCGGGGAGCTGTTTTTT. Translating it yields CASHQRENTGELFF.

The gene calls are TRBV7-9 and TRBJ1-1, with TRBD1 matching 9 bases. V was pared by 5 bases and J by 3 bases, with 7 bases of the junction left unmatched. The CDR3 covers 15 residues. Germline V gives CDR1 SEHNR, CDR2 FQNEAQ (reference sequence). In DNA, the CDR3 is TGTGCCAGCAGCGTACCACAGGGGGCGGACACTGAAGCTTTCTTT. Protein sequence: CASSVPQGADTEAFF.

The V call is TRBV6-4, the J call TRBJ2-2; unclear D gene. The germline V gene has CDR1 MRHNA and CDR2 SNTAGT. The CDR3 is made up of 13 amino acids. Trimming pared 3 bases from V and 6 bases from J, leaving 8 bases between. CDR3 coding DNA: TGTGCCAGCAGTGAGGCTGCAGCCGGGGAGCTGTTTTTT. Protein sequence: CASSEAAAGELFF.

J is TRBJ2-7 and V is TRBV14; 8 bases match TRBD2. CDR3 size: 15 residues. Trimming took 4 bases from V and 3 from J; bases not matched to a gene: 8. Germline V lookup: CDR1 SGHDN, CDR2 FVKESK. Written as DNA, the CDR3 is TGTGCCAGCAGCCCCTCGGGGGGGAGAATCTACGAGCAGTACTTC. Its protein product is CASSPSGGRIYEQYF.

Concerning this clone: This likely came from a read error, as a far larger clone is one base away. The rearrangement uses TRBV6-5 and TRBJ2-7; D perhaps matches TRBD1 (6 bases). The V gene's germline CDR1 is MNHEY and CDR2 SVGAGI. This CDR3 has 16 amino acids. Trimming stripped 0 bases from V and 6 bases from J, with 18 bases between. The CDR3 nucleotides read TGTGCCAGCAGTTACTCGGCGCAGGGGCATTCGGGCGAGCAGTACTTC. Protein sequence: CASSYSAQGHSGEQYF.

A single count supports this clone. The gene calls are TRBV5-6 and TRBJ2-3; D is undetermined. V shed 0 bases and J shed 2 bases, with 10 bases lying between them. From germline, CDR1 is SGHDT and CDR2 YYEEEE. This CDR3 region has 15 residues. CDR3 nucleotides: TGTGCCAGCAGCTTGGCGGAGTTCGACACAGATACGCAGTATTTT. It encodes CASSLAEFDTDTQYF.

The rearrangement links TRBV6-1 to TRBJ1-4, with TRBD1 as a possible D gene (5 bases). Trimming stripped 0 bases from V and 7 bases from J, with 9 bases between. CDR1 MNHNS and CDR2 SASEGT come from the germline V gene. The CDR3 is 14 amino acids. The DNA of the CDR3 is TGTGCCAGCAGTGAAGCGCAGGGTTTTGAAAAACTGTTTTTT. Translated: CASSEAQGFEKLFF.

The J gene is TRBJ2-1, the V gene TRBV9, with a weak D call TRBD2 (6 bases). This CDR3 comprises 16 residues. V lost 0 bases and J 8 bases, leaving 18 bases between the germline ends. Germline CDR1 SGDLS, CDR2 YYNGEE. CDR3 sequence: CASSVDSGGYSHEQFF. The CDR3 DNA sequence: TGTGCCAGCAGCGTAGATAGTGGGGGGTATTCCCATGAGCAGTTCTTC. Together with reference TRBV9 and TRBJ2-1, the CDR3 gives the full variable domain: DSGVTQTPKHLITATGQRVTLRCSPRSGDLSVYWYQQSLDQGLQFLIQYYNGEERAKGNILERFSAQQFPDLHSELNLSSLELGDSALYFCASSVDSGGYSHEQFFGPGTRLTVL.

As DNA, the CDR3 is TGTGCCAGCAGTGAAGGGACAGGGGGCTATGGCTACACCTTC. This sequence encodes CASSEGTGGYGYTF. The chain carries TRBV6-1 and TRBJ1-2; 10 bases agree with TRBD1. Germline assignment: CDR1 MNHNS and CDR2 SASEGT. The trim removed 1 base at V and 4 bases at J, leaving 0 bases unmatched. The length of the CDR3 is 14 residues.

The table lists this clone with a count of one. This chain links TRBV4-2 with TRBJ2-1; 9 bases fit TRBD2. The CDR3 sequence is 15 residues long. Germline lookup yields CDR1 LGHNA and CDR2 YNFKEQ. J lost 10 bases, V lost 1 base, and 8 bases had no gene match. The CDR3 nucleotides are TGTGCCAGCAGCCAAGGACTAGCGGAAACGGGGGAGCAGTTCTTC. It specifies CASSQGLAETGEQFF.

The chain has TRBV6-1 and TRBJ2-2; 14 bases map to TRBD2. V lost 4 bases to trimming and J lost 6 bases; unmatched junction nucleotides: 1. Germline CDR1 MNHNS, CDR2 SASEGT. The CDR3 spans 15 residues. The CDR3 reads CASSGLAGGPGELFF. The CDR3 bases are TGTGCCAGCAGTGGACTAGCGGGGGGGCCCGGGGAGCTGTTTTTT.

The chain recombines TRBV28 with TRBJ1-3, with 7 bases identical to TRBD1. The germline gives CDR1 MDHEN, CDR2 SYDVKM. This CDR3 is 15 amino acids long. Germline trimming cut 6 bases from V and 4 bases from J; bases unmatched to any gene: 9. The CDR3 spells CASRMDAGGGNTIYF. The CDR3 region has the DNA TGTGCCAGCAGGATGGACGCAGGGGGAGGAAACACCATATATTTT.

Sample share makes this clone large. The rearrangement uses TRBV7-8 and TRBJ2-7, with 9 bases that match TRBD2. CDR1 is SGHVS, CDR2 FQNEAQ, per germline. The CDR3 spans 16 residues. J lost 2 bases, V lost 5 bases, and 10 bases had no gene match. Written as DNA, the CDR3 is TGTGCCAGCAGCGCGGGTGGAGCGGGGGGAGCCTACGAGCAGTACTTC. This gives the protein CASSAGGAGGAYEQYF.

J is TRBJ2-1 and V is TRBV9; 8 positions agree with TRBD2. CDR3 length equals 15 residues. With V trimmed by 0 bases and J by 8 bases, 7 bases remained unmatched. Germline CDR1 SGDLS, CDR2 YYNGEE. The CDR3 sequence is CASSVVTGLAHEQFF. In DNA form, the CDR3 reads TGTGCCAGCAGCGTAGTTACCGGACTAGCCCATGAGCAGTTCTTC.

The chain links TRBV7-9 to TRBJ2-1, with D hard to call. Germline V lookup: CDR1 SEHNR, CDR2 FQNEAQ (reference sequence). V gave up 4 bases and J gave up 0 bases, with 13 bases separating them. The CDR3 is 16 amino acids. The CDR3 sequence is CASSSMILASYNEQFF. In DNA, the CDR3 is TGTGCCAGCAGCTCAATGATTTTGGCCTCCTACAATGAGCAGTTCTTC.

This chain joins TRBV2 and TRBJ1-5; D is perhaps TRBD1 (6 bases). The CDR3 runs to 16 residues. V dropped 6 bases and J dropped 1 base, with 16 bases sitting between them. CDR1 SNHLY and CDR2 FYNNEI come from the germline V gene. The CDR3 coding sequence is TGTGCCAGCAGAAGTGGGGGGGGGCCGAGCAATCAGCCCCAGCATTTT. Its translation is CASRSGGGPSNQPQHF.

This chain joins TRBV14 and TRBJ1-5, with TRBD1 as a possible D gene (5 bases). V was clipped by 0 bases and J by 4 bases, with 13 bases between them. CDR3 length equals 16 residues. Germline lookup yields CDR1 SGHDN and CDR2 FVKESK. CDR3 protein: CASSQESSAGNQPQHF. CDR3 in DNA: TGTGCCAGCAGCCAAGAAAGCTCGGCAGGGAATCAGCCCCAGCATTTT. Full variable domain (outside the CDR3, taken from reference TRBV14 and TRBJ1-5): EAGVTQFPSHSVIEKGQTVTLRCDPISGHDNLYWYRRVMGKEIKFLLHFVKESKQDESGMPNNRFLAERTGGTYSTLKVQPAELEDSGVYFCASSQESSAGNQPQHFGDGTRLSIL.

This clone was observed a handful of times. The junction differs from germline at one of its ends, possibly a read error. The chain recombines TRBV7-2 with TRBJ2-7, with TRBD2 matching over 7 bases. Germline loops: CDR1 SGHTA, CDR2 FQGNSA. CDR3 length: 15 amino acids. Written as DNA, the CDR3 is TGCGCCAGCAGCCAAGAACTGGCGGGGGCCTACGAGCAGTACTTC. Protein product: CASSQELAGAYEQYF.